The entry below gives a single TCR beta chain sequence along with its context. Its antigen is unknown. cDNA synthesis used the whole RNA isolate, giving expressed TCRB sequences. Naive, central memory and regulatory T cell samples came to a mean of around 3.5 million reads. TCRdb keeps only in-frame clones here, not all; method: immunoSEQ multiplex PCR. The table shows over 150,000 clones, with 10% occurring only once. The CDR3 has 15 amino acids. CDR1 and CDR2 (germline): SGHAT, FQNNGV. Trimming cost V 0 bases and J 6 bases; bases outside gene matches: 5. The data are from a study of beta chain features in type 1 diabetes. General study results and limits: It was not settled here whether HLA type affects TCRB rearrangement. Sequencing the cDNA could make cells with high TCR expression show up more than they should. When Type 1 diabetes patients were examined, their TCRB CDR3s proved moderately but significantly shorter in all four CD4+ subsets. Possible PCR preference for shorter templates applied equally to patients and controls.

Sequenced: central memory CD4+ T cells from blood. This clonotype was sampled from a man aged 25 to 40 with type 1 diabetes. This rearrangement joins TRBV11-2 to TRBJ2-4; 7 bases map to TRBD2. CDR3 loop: CASSLDRGRGNIQYF. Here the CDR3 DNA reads TGTGCCAGCAGCTTAGATCGGGGGAGGGGAAACATTCAGTACTTC.